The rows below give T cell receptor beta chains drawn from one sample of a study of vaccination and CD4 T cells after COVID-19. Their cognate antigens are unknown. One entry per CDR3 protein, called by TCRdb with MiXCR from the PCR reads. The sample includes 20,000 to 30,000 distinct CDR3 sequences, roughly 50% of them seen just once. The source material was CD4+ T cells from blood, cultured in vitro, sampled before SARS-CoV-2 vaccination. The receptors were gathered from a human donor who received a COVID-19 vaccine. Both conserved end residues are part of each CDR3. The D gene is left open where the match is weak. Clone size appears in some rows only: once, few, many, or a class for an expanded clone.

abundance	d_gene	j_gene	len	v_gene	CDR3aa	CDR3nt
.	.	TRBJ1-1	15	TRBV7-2	CASSLVARGNTEAFF	TGTGCCAGCAGCTTAGTAGCTCGGGGGAACACTGAAGCTTTCTTT
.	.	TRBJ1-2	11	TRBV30	CTWRSLVGYTF	TGTACCTGGAGAAGCCTGGTCGGCTACACCTTC
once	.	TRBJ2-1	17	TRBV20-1	CSARHNPRGLSYNEQFF	TGCAGTGCTAGACATAATCCTCGGGGCCTCTCCTACAATGAGCAGTTCTTC
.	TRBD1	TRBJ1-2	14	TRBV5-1	CASSLGGQLYGYTF	TGCGCCAGCAGCTTGGGGGGACAGCTCTATGGCTACACCTTC
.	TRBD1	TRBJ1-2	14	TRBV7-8	CASSLGDSNYGYTF	TGTGCCAGCAGCTTAGGGGACAGTAACTATGGCTACACCTTC
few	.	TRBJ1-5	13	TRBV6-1	CASSEWQGQPQHF	TGTGCCAGCAGTGAATGGCAGGGTCAGCCCCAGCATTTT
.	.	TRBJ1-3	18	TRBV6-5	CASSYYRQAGGSGNTIYF	TGTGCCAGCAGTTACTACCGACAGGCCGGCGGCTCTGGAAACACCATATATTTT
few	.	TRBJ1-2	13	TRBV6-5	CASSYVGVGGYTF	TGTGCCAGCAGTTACGTGGGGGTGGGTGGCTACACCTTC
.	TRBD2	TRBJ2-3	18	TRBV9	CASSPRLTSGGFADTQYF	TGTGCCAGCAGCCCAAGACTGACTAGCGGGGGGTTTGCAGATACGCAGTATTTT
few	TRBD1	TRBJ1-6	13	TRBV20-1	CSARDREDSPLHF	TGCAGTGCCCGTGACAGGGAGGATTCACCCCTCCACTTT
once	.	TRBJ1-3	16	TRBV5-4	CASSLGPDRTDATIYF	TGTGCCAGCAGCTTGGGGCCGGACAGAACGGATGCCACCATATATTTT
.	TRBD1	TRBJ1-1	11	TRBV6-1	CASSGTGDAFF	TGTGCCAGCAGTGGGACAGGGGATGCTTTCTTT
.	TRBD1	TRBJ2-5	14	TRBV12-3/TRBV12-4	CASISTGGSETQYF	TGTGCCAGCATTTCGACAGGGGGCTCGGAGACCCAGTACTTC
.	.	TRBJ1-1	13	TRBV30	CAWSSVRNTEAFF	TGTGCCTGGAGTTCAGTACGGAACACTGAAGCTTTCTTT
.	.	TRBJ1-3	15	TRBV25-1	CASSSGLVSGNTIYF	TGTGCCAGCAGTTCGGGACTCGTCTCTGGAAACACCATATATTTT
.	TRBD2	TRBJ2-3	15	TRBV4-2	CASSPLRGAADTQYF	TGTGCCAGCAGCCCCTTGCGGGGGGCCGCAGATACGCAGTATTTT
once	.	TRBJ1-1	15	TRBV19	CASSIGSTVVTEAFF	TGTGCCAGTAGTATAGGTTCCACAGTGGTCACTGAAGCTTTCTTT
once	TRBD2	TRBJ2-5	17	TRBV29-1	CSVLPLGLAGGQETQYF	TGCAGCGTTTTGCCACTAGGACTAGCGGGGGGCCAAGAGACCCAGTACTTC
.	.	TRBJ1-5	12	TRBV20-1	CSARETGGPQHF	TGCAGTGCTAGAGAGACCGGTGGGCCCCAGCATTTT
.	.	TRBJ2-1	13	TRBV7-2	CASSLGVNNEQFF	TGTGCCAGCAGCTTAGGGGTCAACAATGAGCAGTTCTTC
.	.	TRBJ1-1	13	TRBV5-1	CASSPATGPDAFF	TGCGCCAGCAGCCCAGCTACAGGGCCCGATGCTTTCTTT
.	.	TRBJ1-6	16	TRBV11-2	CASSYPAGAPNSPLHF	TGTGCCAGCAGCTACCCCGCGGGGGCGCCTAATTCACCCCTCCACTTT
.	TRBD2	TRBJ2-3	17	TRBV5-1	CASSLGSSGGSTDTQYF	TGCGCCAGCAGCTTGGGGTCTAGCGGGGGGAGCACAGATACGCAGTATTTT
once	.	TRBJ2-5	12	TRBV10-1	CASGGDLETQYF	TGCGCCAGCGGGGGTGACTTGGAGACCCAGTACTTC
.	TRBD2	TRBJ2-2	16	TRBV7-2	CASSASGGTSTGELFF	TGTGCCAGCAGCGCTAGCGGGGGGACTTCCACCGGGGAGCTGTTTTTT
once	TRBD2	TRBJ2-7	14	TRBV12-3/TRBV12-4	CASSQGLGAYEQYF	TGTGCCAGCAGTCAGGGACTAGGGGCCTACGAGCAGTACTTC
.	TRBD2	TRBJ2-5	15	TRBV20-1	CSVHPDGGEQETQYF	TGCAGTGTCCACCCGGACGGGGGGGAACAAGAGACCCAGTACTTC
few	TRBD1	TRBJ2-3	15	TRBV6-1	CASRGNRGWTDTQYF	TGTGCCAGCAGGGGAAACAGGGGGTGGACAGATACGCAGTATTTT
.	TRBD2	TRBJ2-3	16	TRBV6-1	CASSEGGGTTYRSQYF	TGTGCCAGCAGTGAAGGGGGGGGGACTACCTATCGCTCGCAGTATTTT
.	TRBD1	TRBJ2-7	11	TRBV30	CAGDRGYEQYF	TGTGCCGGGGACAGGGGATACGAGCAGTACTTC
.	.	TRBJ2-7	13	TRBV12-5	CASGSLLGGEQYF	TGTGCTAGTGGTTCCCTACTAGGGGGCGAGCAGTACTTC
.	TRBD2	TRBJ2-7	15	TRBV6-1	CASSARYGGEDEQYF	TGTGCCAGCAGTGCCCGATATGGGGGGGAGGACGAGCAGTACTTC
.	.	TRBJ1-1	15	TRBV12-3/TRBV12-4	CASSFRPGLNTEAFF	TGTGCCAGCAGTTTTCGCCCGGGGCTAAACACTGAAGCTTTCTTT
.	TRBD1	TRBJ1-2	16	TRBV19	CASSVRGLTPLYGYTF	TGTGCCAGTAGTGTCAGGGGGCTCACGCCCCTCTATGGCTACACCTTC
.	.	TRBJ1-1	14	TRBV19	CASSIQGLATEAFF	TGTGCCAGTAGTATTCAGGGATTGGCCACTGAAGCTTTCTTT
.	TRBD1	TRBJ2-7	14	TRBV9	CASSARERGLEQYF	TGTGCCAGCAGCGCGAGGGAAAGGGGGCTCGAGCAGTACTTC
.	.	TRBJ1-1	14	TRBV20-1	CSASPKTLSTAAFF	TGCAGTGCTAGTCCAAAGACTCTTTCCACAGCAGCTTTCTTT
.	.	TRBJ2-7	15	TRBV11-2	CASSLDNVPTYEQYF	TGTGCCAGCAGCTTAGATAACGTACCCACCTACGAGCAGTACTTC
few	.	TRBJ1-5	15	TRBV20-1	CSARGEAYSNQPQHF	TGCAGTGCTAGAGGGGAGGCTTATAGCAATCAGCCCCAGCATTTT
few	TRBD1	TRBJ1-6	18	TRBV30	CAWSLLGQFQGKNSPLHF	TGTGCCTGGAGTTTGCTGGGACAGTTCCAAGGGAAAAATTCACCCCTCCACTTT
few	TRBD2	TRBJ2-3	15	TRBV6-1	CASSSGGPSTDTQYF	TGTGCCAGCAGCTCGGGGGGGCCTAGCACAGATACGCAGTATTTT
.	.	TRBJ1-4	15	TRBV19	CASSIPSGYNEKLFF	TGTGCCAGTAGTATCCCCAGCGGCTATAATGAAAAACTGTTTTTT
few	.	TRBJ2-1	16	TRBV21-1	CASSKVTGRPHNEQFF	TGTGCCAGCAGCAAAGTAACAGGGAGACCACACAATGAGCAGTTCTTC
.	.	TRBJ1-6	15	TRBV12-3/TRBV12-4	CASSARWGDVAPLHF	TGTGCCAGCAGTGCCCGGTGGGGTGATGTGGCACCCCTCCACTTT
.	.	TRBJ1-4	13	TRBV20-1	CSAREGNREKLFF	TGCAGTGCTAGAGAGGGGAATCGGGAAAAACTGTTTTTT
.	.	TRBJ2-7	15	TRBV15	CATSREQGYSYEQYF	TGTGCCACCAGCAGAGAGCAAGGCTACTCCTACGAGCAGTACTTC
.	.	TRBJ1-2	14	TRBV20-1	CSATSIRTEYGYTF	TGCAGTGCTACCTCCATCCGGACGGAATATGGCTACACCTTC
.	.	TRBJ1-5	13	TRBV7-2	CASSLALDQPQHF	TGTGCCAGCAGCTTGGCCCTAGATCAGCCCCAGCATTTT
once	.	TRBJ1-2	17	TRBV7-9	CASSHSMNRAINYGYTF	TGTGCCAGCAGCCATAGTATGAACAGGGCTATTAACTATGGCTACACCTTC
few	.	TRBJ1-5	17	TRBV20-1	CSASIEGQQYSNQPQHF	TGCAGTGCTAGTATCGAAGGGCAGCAATATAGCAATCAGCCCCAGCATTTT
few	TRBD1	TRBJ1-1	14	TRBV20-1	CSAAGGTVDTEAFF	TGCAGTGCTGCTGGCGGGACAGTCGACACTGAAGCTTTCTTT
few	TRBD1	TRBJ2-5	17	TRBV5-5	CASSLVFGQGYQETQYF	TGTGCCAGCAGCTTGGTTTTCGGACAGGGGTACCAAGAGACCCAGTACTTC
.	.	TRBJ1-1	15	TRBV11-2	CASSLGAGSNTDAFF	TGTGCCAGCAGCTTAGGGGCAGGGTCGAACACTGATGCTTTCTTT